This is a list of T cell receptor beta chains from one sample in a study of T cells expressing NK-cell markers. TCRdb reprocessed the 5' RACE reads, keeping one entry per CDR3 protein, no DNA. In total, the table holds about 370,000 distinct CDR3 sequences. The sequencing sample was made of blood T cells: a sorted CD56 or NKG2C T cell subset, CD4+ or CD8+ T cells, or bulk PBMC T cells (not recorded which). The receptors come from a woman aged 50 to 65 in good health. Both conserved end residues are part of each CDR3. Rows may omit the clone size; those that give it use once, few, many or a size class.

cdr3_length | j_call | clone_size | v_call | cdr3_aa
14 | TRBJ1-6 | - | TRBV12-3/TRBV12-4 | CASSVGGNNSPLHF
14 | TRBJ2-2 | - | TRBV6-1 | CASSVAFDTGELFF
13 | TRBJ2-5 | - | TRBV24-1 | CAPKGLPRETQYF
13 | TRBJ2-5 | - | TRBV5-1 | CASSSQTGETQYF
19 | TRBJ2-7 | medium-sized | TRBV29-1 | CSVVGAPDSRTSGSYEQYF
16 | TRBJ2-3 | - | TRBV3-1 | CASSRQLGGSTDTQYF
14 | TRBJ2-7 | - | TRBV5-1 | CASSLVDPGGEQYF
12 | TRBJ2-3 | - | TRBV5-1 | CASHTDTDTQYF
14 | TRBJ2-1 | - | TRBV28 | CGGPRAGVDNEQFF
15 | TRBJ1-4 | - | TRBV12-3/TRBV12-4 | CASSLAGQTNEKLFF
17 | TRBJ2-2 | - | TRBV12-3/TRBV12-4 | CASSSVAGVSATGELFF
15 | TRBJ2-2 | - | TRBV7-8 | CASSSREGSTGELFF
13 | TRBJ2-1 | - | TRBV2 | CASSEWQGYEQFF
17 | TRBJ2-1 | - | TRBV15 | CATSSPLAGNFYNEQFF
13 | TRBJ1-2 | - | TRBV14 | CASSQDSYYGYTF
18 | TRBJ2-5 | - | TRBV6-5 | CASSWGISGGSDQETQYF
14 | TRBJ1-5 | - | TRBV20-1 | CSARDGSGIQPQHF
18 | TRBJ2-3 | - | TRBV7-2 | CASSLEFWGTSGRDTQYF
15 | TRBJ2-7 | - | TRBV5-1 | CASSLEGGQVDEQYF
14 | TRBJ2-3 | - | TRBV12-3/TRBV12-4 | CASRDEAAPDTQYF
17 | TRBJ2-1 | - | TRBV5-6 | CASSRDRGLGALNEQFF
16 | TRBJ2-1 | - | TRBV4-1 | CASSQDPPGSYNEQFF
12 | TRBJ1-5 | - | TRBV6-1 | CASRDSNQPQHF
16 | TRBJ1-2 | - | TRBV5-1 | CASSSGGQGARWGYTF
12 | TRBJ1-5 | - | TRBV12-3/TRBV12-4 | CASSPAGQPQHF
13 | TRBJ2-1 | - | TRBV6-2/TRBV6-3 | CASRAAGENEQFF
15 | TRBJ1-1 | - | TRBV5-6 | CASRGSPGWGTEAFF
18 | TRBJ2-5 | - | TRBV5-1 | CASSLEGAGGVPGETQYF
18 | TRBJ2-3 | - | TRBV7-2 | CASSLRTSALPSTDTQYF
16 | TRBJ2-5 | - | TRBV4-1 | CASSQDPGGRQETQYF
14 | TRBJ1-1 | - | TRBV3-1 | CASSQMLQNTEAFF
13 | TRBJ2-5 | - | TRBV5-1 | CASSVGAEETQYF
15 | TRBJ2-1 | - | TRBV20-1 | CSAPTTGTFYNEQFF
18 | TRBJ2-5 | - | TRBV11-2 | CASSLDPASGNRLETQYF
11 | TRBJ2-2 | - | TRBV18 | CASRFPGELFF